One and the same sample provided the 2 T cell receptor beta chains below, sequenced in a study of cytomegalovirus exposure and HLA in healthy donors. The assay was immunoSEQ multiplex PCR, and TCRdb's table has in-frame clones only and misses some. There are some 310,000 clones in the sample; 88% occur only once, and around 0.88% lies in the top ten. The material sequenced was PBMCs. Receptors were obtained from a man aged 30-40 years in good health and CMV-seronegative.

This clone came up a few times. The CDR3, as DNA: TGCGCCAGCAGCTTCGGCGGGGATGGCTACACCTTC. Its translation: CASSFGGDGYTF. V is TRBV5-1 and J is TRBJ1-2, with no clear D. This CDR3 comprises 12 residues. Deletions cut 2 bases from V and 6 bases from J, with 8 bases between. Germline CDR1 is SGHRS and CDR2 is YFSETQ. Full variable domain (rest looked up from reference TRBV5-1 and TRBJ1-2): KAGVTQTPRYLIKTRGQQVTLSCSPISGHRSVSWYQQTPGQGLQFLFEYFSETQRNKGNFPGRFSGRQFSNSRSEMNVSTLELGDSALYLCASSFGGDGYTFGSGTRLTVV.

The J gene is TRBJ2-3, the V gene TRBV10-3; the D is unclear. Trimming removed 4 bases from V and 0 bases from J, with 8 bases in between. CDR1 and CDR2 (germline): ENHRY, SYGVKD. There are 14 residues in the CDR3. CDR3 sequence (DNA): TGTGCCATCAGTGCGTCTAGTAGCACAGATACGCAGTATTTT. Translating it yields CAISASSSTDTQYF.